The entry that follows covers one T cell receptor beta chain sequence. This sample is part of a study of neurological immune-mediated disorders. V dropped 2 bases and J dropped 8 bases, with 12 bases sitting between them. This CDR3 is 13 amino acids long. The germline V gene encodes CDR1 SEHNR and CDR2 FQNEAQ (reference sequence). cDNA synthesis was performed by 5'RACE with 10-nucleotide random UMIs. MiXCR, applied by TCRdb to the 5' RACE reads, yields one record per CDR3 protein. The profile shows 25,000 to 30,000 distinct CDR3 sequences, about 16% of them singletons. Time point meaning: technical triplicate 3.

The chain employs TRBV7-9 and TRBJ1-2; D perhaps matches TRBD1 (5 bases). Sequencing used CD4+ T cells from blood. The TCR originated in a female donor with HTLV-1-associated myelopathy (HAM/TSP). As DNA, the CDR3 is TGTGCCAGCAGCTTACAGGGTGGTGGCGGCTACACCTTC. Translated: CASSLQGGGGYTF.